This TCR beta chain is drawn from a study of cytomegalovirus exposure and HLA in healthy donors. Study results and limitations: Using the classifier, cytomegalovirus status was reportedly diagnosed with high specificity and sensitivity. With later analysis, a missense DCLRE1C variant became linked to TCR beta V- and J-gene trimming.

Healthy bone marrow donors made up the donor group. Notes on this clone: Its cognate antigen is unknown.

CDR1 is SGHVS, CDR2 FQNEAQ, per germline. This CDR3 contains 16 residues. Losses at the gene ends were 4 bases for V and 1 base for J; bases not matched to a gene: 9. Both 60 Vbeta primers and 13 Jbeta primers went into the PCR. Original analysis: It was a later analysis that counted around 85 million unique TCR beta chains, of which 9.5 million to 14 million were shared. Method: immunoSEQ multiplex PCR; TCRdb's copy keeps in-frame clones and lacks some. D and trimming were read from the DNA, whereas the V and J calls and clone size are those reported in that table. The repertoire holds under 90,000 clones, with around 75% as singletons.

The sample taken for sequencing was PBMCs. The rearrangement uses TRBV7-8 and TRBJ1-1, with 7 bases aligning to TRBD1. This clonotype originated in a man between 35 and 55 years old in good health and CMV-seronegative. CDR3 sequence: CASSSLRDSKNTEAFF. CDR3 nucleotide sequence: TGTGCCAGCAGCTCACTCCGGGACAGCAAGAACACTGAAGCTTTCTTT.